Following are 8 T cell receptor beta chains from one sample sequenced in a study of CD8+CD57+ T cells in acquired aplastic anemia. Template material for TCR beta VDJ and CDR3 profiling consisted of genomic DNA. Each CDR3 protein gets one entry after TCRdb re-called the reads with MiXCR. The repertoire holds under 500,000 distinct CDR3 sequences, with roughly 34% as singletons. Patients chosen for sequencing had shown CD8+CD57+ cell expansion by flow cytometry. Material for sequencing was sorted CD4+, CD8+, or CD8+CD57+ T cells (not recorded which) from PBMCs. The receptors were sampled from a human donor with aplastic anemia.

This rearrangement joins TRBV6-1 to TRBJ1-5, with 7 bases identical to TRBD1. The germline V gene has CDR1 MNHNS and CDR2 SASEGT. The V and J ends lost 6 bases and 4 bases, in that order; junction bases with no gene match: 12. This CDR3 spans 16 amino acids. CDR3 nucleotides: TGTGCCAGCAGCAAGACAGGGCAGGTCCCTAATCAGCCCCAGCATTTT. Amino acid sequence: CASSKTGQVPNQPQHF.

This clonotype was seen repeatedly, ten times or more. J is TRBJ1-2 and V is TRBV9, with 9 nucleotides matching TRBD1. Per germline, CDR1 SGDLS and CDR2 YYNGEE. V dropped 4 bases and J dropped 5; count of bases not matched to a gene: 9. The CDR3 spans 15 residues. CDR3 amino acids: CASSPQGQGPYGYTF. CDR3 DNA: TGTGCCAGCAGCCCCCAGGGACAGGGACCTTATGGCTACACCTTC.

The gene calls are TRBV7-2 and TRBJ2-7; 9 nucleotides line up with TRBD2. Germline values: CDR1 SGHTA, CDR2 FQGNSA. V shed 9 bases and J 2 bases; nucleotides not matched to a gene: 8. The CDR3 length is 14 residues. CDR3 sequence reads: CASSIGGGAYEQYF. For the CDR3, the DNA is TGTGCCAGTAGTATAGGCGGGGGGGCCTACGAGCAGTACTTC.

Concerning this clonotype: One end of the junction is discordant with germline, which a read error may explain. The CDR3 is CVSSGQGYEQYF. CDR3 nucleotide sequence: TGTGTCAGCAGCGGACAGGGCTACGAGCAGTACTTC. The chain combines TRBV6-1 with TRBJ2-7; 8 bases fit TRBD1. Germline V CDR1 and CDR2: MNHNS, SASEGT. The CDR3 is 12 amino acids.

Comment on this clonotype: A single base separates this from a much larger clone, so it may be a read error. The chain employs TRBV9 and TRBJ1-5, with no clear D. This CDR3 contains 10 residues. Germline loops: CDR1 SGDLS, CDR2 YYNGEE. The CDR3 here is CASSNRPQHF. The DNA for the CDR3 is TGTGCCAGCAGCAATCGGCCCCAGCATTTT.

This chain's CDR3 is CASSHEGRGYTF. The CDR3 nucleotides are TGTGCCAGCAGCCACGAGGGCAGGGGCTACACCTTC. The chain has TRBV14 and TRBJ1-2, with D hard to call. CDR3 length: 12 amino acids. V dropped 3 bases and J dropped 8 bases, with 10 bases sitting between them. Looked up from germline, CDR1 is SGHDN and CDR2 is FVKESK.

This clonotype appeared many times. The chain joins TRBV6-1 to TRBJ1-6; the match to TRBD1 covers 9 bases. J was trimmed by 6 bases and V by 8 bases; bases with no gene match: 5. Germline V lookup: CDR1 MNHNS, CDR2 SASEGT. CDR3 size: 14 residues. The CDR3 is CASRPGQGNSPLHF. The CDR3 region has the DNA TGTGCCAGCCGGCCGGGACAGGGTAATTCACCCCTCCACTTT.

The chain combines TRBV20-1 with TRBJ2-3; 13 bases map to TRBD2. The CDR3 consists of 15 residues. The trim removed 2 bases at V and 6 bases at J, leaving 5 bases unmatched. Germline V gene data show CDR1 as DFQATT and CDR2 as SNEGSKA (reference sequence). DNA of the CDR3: TGCAGTGCTAGACTACCGGGACTAGCGGGGGATACGCAGTATTTT. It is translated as CSARLPGLAGDTQYF.